A selection of T cell receptor beta chains follows, all from one sample in a study of T-cell memory formation after mild COVID-19. MiXCR, run by TCRdb on the 5' RACE reads, gives a single entry per CDR3 protein. This table holds more than 450,000 distinct CDR3 sequences, 18% found once. Specimen: PBMCs or a T cell subset sorted from them (not recorded which). All receptors come from an adult woman who had mild COVID-19 (a few samples of this study predate the infection). Cell type and time point are not known. The CDR3 runs from the conserved cysteine through the conserved F or W. D genes are given only for firm matches. Size is stated for part of the rows, as once, few or many counts, or as a class when the clone is expanded.

abundance	v_gene	d_gene	j_gene	CDR3aa	CDR3nt
.	TRBV11-3	.	TRBJ2-7	CASSPQFSAEQYF	TGTGCCAGCAGCCCCCAATTCTCAGCTGAGCAGTACTTC
few	TRBV28	.	TRBJ2-7	CASRTLPSSYEQYF	TGTGCCAGCAGGACACTTCCGAGCTCCTACGAGCAGTACTTC
.	TRBV15	.	TRBJ2-2	CATSHPGADGELFF	TGTGCCACCAGCCACCCCGGGGCTGACGGGGAGCTGTTTTTT
.	TRBV27	.	TRBJ1-5	CASSTYRESNQPQHF	TGTGCCAGCTCAACGTACAGGGAGAGCAATCAGCCCCAGCATTTT
few	TRBV29-1	.	TRBJ2-5	CSVGGWRAQETQYF	TGCAGCGTTGGGGGGTGGCGGGCCCAAGAGACCCAGTACTTC
few	TRBV25-1	TRBD2	TRBJ2-5	CASSLLAGGPRETQYF	TGTGCCAGCAGCTTGTTAGCGGGAGGGCCACGAGAGACCCAGTACTTC
many	TRBV7-2	TRBD1	TRBJ1-1	CASSSPQGTTEAFF	TGTGCCAGCAGCTCGCCACAGGGGACCACTGAAGCTTTCTTT
many	TRBV9	.	TRBJ2-7	CASSVDAGYEQYF	TGTGCCAGCAGCGTAGACGCCGGGTACGAGCAGTACTTC
few	TRBV20-1	TRBD1	TRBJ2-3	CSAGTGGDTQYF	TGCAGTGCCGGGACAGGGGGAGATACGCAGTATTTT
many	TRBV6-5	TRBD1	TRBJ2-7	CASSLQGQGQQYF	TGTGCCAGCAGTTTACAGGGACAGGGCCAGCAGTACTTC
.	TRBV6-4	.	TRBJ2-1	CASSPGPRNEQFF	TGTGCCAGCAGTCCAGGGCCTCGGAATGAGCAGTTCTTC
.	TRBV27	.	TRBJ2-7	CASSLSFGDEQYF	TGTGCCAGCAGTTTATCGTTCGGTGACGAGCAGTACTTC
few	TRBV12-5	.	TRBJ2-7	CASGLVPGVASSYEQYF	TGTGCTAGTGGTTTGGTTCCCGGCGTGGCCTCCTCCTACGAGCAGTACTTC
few	TRBV6-5	.	TRBJ1-2	CASSSTYDGYYGYTF	TGTGCCAGCAGTTCGACATATGACGGCTACTATGGCTACACCTTC
.	TRBV7-9	TRBD2	TRBJ2-1	CASSQLSSGIYNEQFF	TGTGCCAGCAGCCAGCTCTCTAGCGGGATATACAATGAGCAGTTCTTC
.	TRBV4-1	.	TRBJ1-1	CASSLPGRRNTEAFF	TGCGCCAGCAGCCTCCCGGGACGGAGGAACACTGAAGCTTTCTTT